A selection of T cell receptor beta chains follows, all from one sample in a study of blood T cell repertoires in COVID-19. TCRdb's copy holds only in-frame clones and misses some; the assay was immunoSEQ multiplex PCR. The table has fewer than 85,000 clones, approximately 87% seen once. Sequences were obtained from peripheral blood. All receptors derive from a man between 45 and 60 years old with active COVID-19. Each CDR3 is given with its conserved first and last residue. A D gene is named only where the DNA matches it firmly. A clone size is listed for some rows: how often the clone was seen (once, few, many), or a class if it is expanded.

clone_size j_call d_call v_call cdr3_aa cdr3_nt
NA TRBJ1-2 NA TRBV11-2 CASSLISDGGGSGYTF TGTGCCAGCAGCTTAATTTCGGACGGAGGAGGGAGCGGCTACACCTTC
NA TRBJ2-7 NA TRBV11-3 CASSLVNRVFCEQYF TGTGCCAGCAGCTTAGTGAACAGGGTTTTTTGCGAGCAGTACTTC
few TRBJ1-2 NA TRBV7-9 CASSPEPSNGYTF TGTGCCAGCAGCCCAGAACCTTCAAACGGCTACACCTTC
NA TRBJ2-5 NA TRBV24-1 CATSRGPETQYF TGTGCCACCAGTAGGGGCCCGGAGACCCAGTACTTC
NA TRBJ2-2 NA TRBV21-1 CASSKKRDRGHNTGELFF TGTGCCAGCAGCAAAAAGAGGGACAGGGGACATAACACCGGGGAGCTGTTTTTT
NA TRBJ2-3 TRBD2 TRBV13 CASSFQTSGSTDTQYF TGTGCCAGCAGCTTCCAGACTAGCGGTAGCACAGATACGCAGTATTTT
NA TRBJ1-1 NA TRBV14 CASSLTFRNTEAFF TGTGCCAGCAGTCTTACCTTCAGGAACACTGAAGCTTTCTTT
few TRBJ2-7 NA TRBV5-1 CASSPGPTGTSSYEQYF TGCGCCAGCAGCCCGGGACCGACCGGGACATCATCCTACGAGCAGTACTTC
NA TRBJ2-5 TRBD2 TRBV28 CASYGRRTPKTQYF TGTGCCAGCTACGGGAGGCGTACACCAAAGACCCAGTACTTC
NA TRBJ2-1 TRBD2 TRBV3-1/TRBV3-2 CASSQDLAGVQANEQFF TGTGCCAGCAGCCAAGATCTAGCGGGAGTTCAGGCGAATGAGCAGTTCTTC
NA TRBJ2-6 NA TRBV7-2 CASSLVAAGANVLTF TGTGCCAGCAGCTTAGTCGCGGCTGGGGCCAACGTCCTGACTTTC
once TRBJ1-2 NA TRBV6-5 CASSYVASPGAGGYTF TGTGCCAGCAGTTACGTGGCCAGTCCAGGGGCTGGGGGCTACACCTTC
NA TRBJ2-3 TRBD2 TRBV5-1 CASSLVAGGLTDTQYF TGCGCCAGCAGCTTGGTCGCGGGGGGGCTCACAGATACGCAGTATTTT
few TRBJ1-5 NA TRBV12-3/TRBV12-4 CASRRDSYQPQHF TGTGCCAGCAGGAGGGACTCCTATCAGCCCCAGCATTTT
NA TRBJ1-2 TRBD1 TRBV6-2/TRBV6-3 CASSYTGQGTGYTF TGTGCCAGCAGTTACACCGGACAGGGTACTGGCTACACCTTC
NA TRBJ2-5 NA TRBV2 CASSVQETQYF TGTGCCAGCAGCGTTCAAGAGACCCAGTACTTC
NA TRBJ1-2 NA TRBV5-4 CASSLSEGALTF TGTGCCAGCAGCTTGAGCGAAGGAGCCTTAACCTTC
few TRBJ1-1 NA TRBV6-2/TRBV6-3 CASSARQASKGNTEAFF TGTGCCAGCAGTGCCCGACAGGCATCAAAAGGGAACACTGAAGCTTTCTTT
once TRBJ2-5 TRBD2 TRBV4-3 CASSQGGGSGSLGTQYF TGCGCCAGCAGCCAAGGGGGGGGTAGCGGGAGTCTGGGGACCCAGTACTTC
NA TRBJ2-5 NA TRBV12-5 CASGPGTAGETQYF TGTGCTAGTGGTCCTGGGACAGCGGGAGAGACCCAGTACTTC
NA TRBJ1-6 NA TRBV6-2/TRBV6-3 CASSYTAANSPLHF TGTGCCAGCAGTTATACCGCGGCGAATTCACCCCTCCACTTT
few TRBJ1-2 NA TRBV30 CAWTEASLNYGYTF TGTGCCTGGACCGAGGCCTCGTTAAACTATGGCTACACCTTC
NA TRBJ2-3 TRBD2 TRBV9 CASSARLGTSGVSTDTQYF TGTGCCAGCAGCGCCCGCTTAGGGACTAGCGGGGTTAGCACAGATACGCAGTATTTT
NA TRBJ2-7 NA TRBV2 CASGSRQASSYEQYF TGTGCCAGCGGCTCCAGACAGGCCTCCTCCTACGAGCAGTACTTC
once TRBJ1-5 NA TRBV6-1 CASSAAFHQPQHF TGTGCCAGCAGTGCAGCCTTCCATCAGCCCCAGCATTTT
NA TRBJ2-1 TRBD2 TRBV4-2 CASSQGVGSGGAAYNEQFF TGTGCCAGCAGCCAAGGAGTTGGGAGCGGGGGGGCGGCCTACAATGAGCAGTTCTTC
NA TRBJ2-5 NA TRBV5-6 CASANSWETQYF TGTGCCAGCGCAAACTCCTGGGAGACCCAGTACTTC
NA TRBJ2-1 TRBD1 TRBV7-2 CASSLSGTGGYNEQFF TGTGCCAGCAGCTTAAGCGGGACAGGGGGCTACAATGAGCAGTTCTTC
NA TRBJ2-3 TRBD2 TRBV9 CASSPGGTSGASYTDTQYF TGTGCCAGCAGCCCCGGCGGGACTAGCGGGGCCAGTTACACAGATACGCAGTATTTT
NA TRBJ2-2 TRBD2 TRBV6-5 CASTQGLENTGELFF TGTGCCAGCACTCAAGGACTAGAGAACACCGGGGAGCTGTTTTTT
NA TRBJ2-1 NA TRBV27 CASSFTDSYNEQFF TGTGCCAGCAGTTTTACGGACAGCTACAATGAGCAGTTCTTC
NA TRBJ2-5 TRBD1 TRBV14 CASSRQGVRAETQYF TGTGCCAGCAGCCGACAGGGGGTGAGGGCAGAGACCCAGTACTTC
once TRBJ2-5 NA TRBV28 CASRGQIGSGYQETQYF TGTGCCAGCAGGGGGCAGATAGGGTCAGGCTACCAAGAGACCCAGTACTTC
NA TRBJ2-1 TRBD1 TRBV7-7 CARDAGTDYNEQFF TGTGCCAGGGACGCCGGGACAGATTACAATGAGCAGTTCTTC
NA TRBJ1-4 NA TRBV5-1 CASSFSGFDEKLFF TGCGCCAGCAGCTTCTCCGGTTTTGATGAAAAACTGTTTTTT
NA TRBJ2-1 TRBD1 TRBV27 CASSLFQGAPYNEQFF TGTGCCAGCAGTTTATTCCAGGGGGCACCCTACAATGAGCAGTTCTTC
once TRBJ2-7 TRBD2 TRBV28 CASSSPPGRAEEQYF TGTGCCAGCAGTTCCCCCCCCGGGAGGGCCGAGGAGCAGTACTTC